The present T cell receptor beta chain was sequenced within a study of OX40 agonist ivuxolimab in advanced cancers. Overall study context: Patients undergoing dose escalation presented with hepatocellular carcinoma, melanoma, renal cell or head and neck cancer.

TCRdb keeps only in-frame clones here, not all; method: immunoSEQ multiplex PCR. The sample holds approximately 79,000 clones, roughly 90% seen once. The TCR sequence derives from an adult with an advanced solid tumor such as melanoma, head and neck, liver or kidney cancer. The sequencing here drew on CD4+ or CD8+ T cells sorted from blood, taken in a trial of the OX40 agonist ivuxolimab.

The CDR3 protein is CASSGLEKSRADTQYF. The CDR3 bases are TGTGCCAGCAGCGGACTGGAGAAGAGCCGCGCAGATACGCAGTATTTT. J is TRBJ2-3 and V is TRBV9; D is undetermined. The CDR3 is 16 amino acids. Deletions cut 3 bases from V and 4 bases from J, with 18 bases between. Germline V gene lookup returns CDR1 SGDLS and CDR2 YYNGEE.